What follows describes a single T cell receptor (beta chain). In building TCR beta libraries, iRepertoire HTBI primers were used together with Arm-PCR of CDR3 regions. TCRdb reanalysed the multiplex PCR reads using MiXCR and keeps one entry per CDR3 protein. The sample holds 440,000 or so distinct CDR3 sequences, 15% seen once. Trimming shortened V by 0 bases and J by 4 bases, and 15 bases separated the two germline ends. Per germline, CDR1 SGHTA and CDR2 FQGNSA. The CDR3 runs 16 residues. Documented time point: newly diagnosed GD, antithyroid drugs for less than 3 months. RNA extracted from PBMCs served as the sequencing template. This entry comes from a study of regulatory T cells in long-lasting Graves disease. This same sample was also taken into another study, of T cells in Graves' hyperthyroidism and ophthalmopathy.

The source material was peripheral blood mononuclear cells (PBMCs), sampled at new diagnosis, from a patient treated with antithyroid drugs. The V and J genes are TRBV7-2 and TRBJ2-5, with D possibly matching TRBD2 (6 bases). The source of this sequence is a woman in her thirties with Graves disease. In nucleotides, the CDR3 is TGTGCCAGCAGCTTAGCGCTATCGACTAGAGCAGAGACCCAGTACTTC. Translated: CASSLALSTRAETQYF.